The TCR beta chain under discussion was sequenced for a study of molecular identifiers for immune sequencing clone quantification (dated by TCRdb to 2016 to 2019). About the investigation overall: In a replicate experiment, RNA from roughly 21,000 or 96,000 naive CD8 T cells was split into five aliquots, four of which were sequenced. CD8 T cells were used in a methods study to benchmark molecular-identifier clustering-based TCR repertoire sequencing (MIDCIRS) and TCR RNA copy counting. Findings and caveats that apply to the study as a whole: Identical TCR molecules sharing a barcode could cause highly expanded clone sizes to be underestimated. A single cell's worth of spiked-in Jurkat TCR RNA was reported detectable even among one million naive CD8 T cells. When barcode sub-clustering was left out, chimeric consensus sequences inflated TCR diversity, with chimeras reaching as high as 47%. Clones above 20 RNA copies held over 98% of molecules in CMV-specific effector cells but under 1% in naive cells. Modeling estimated 3 to 3.5 recovered TCR RNA copies per cell, compared with approximately 10 by digital PCR, which implies around 30% capture efficiency. The naive libraries included spiked-in Jurkat TCR RNA (more than nine copies' worth), and this Jurkat TCR RNA is not part of the donor repertoire.

About this clonotype itself: It has no known antigen specificity. No clone much larger than this one lies a single base away; base qualities are absent.

The library was generated by PCR. The reads were generated on a NextSeq 500. Preparation of bulk TCR libraries followed a previously described approach, with the TCR primers listed in Table S5. Purification of total RNA was performed with the Qiagen AllPrep DNA/RNA kit. Before any analysis, reads coming from multiple sequencing runs of the same library were combined into one pool. For the original study's pipeline: Reads were retained only if an exact TCR constant sequence was present, and the retained reads were trimmed to 150 nt and grouped according to their 12-nt molecular barcodes. Reads in each barcode group were sub-clustered using a 15% Levenshtein threshold, and a quality-weighted consensus sequence was built for each RNA molecule. Non-functional sequences were excluded, and lower-count sequences lying one edit away from another sequence were also excluded. Based on a fit of two negative binomial distributions, barcode sub-clusters having less than 20% of the maximum read count were discarded. TCRdb ran its own pipeline on the public reads, namely fastp trimming at Q25 and MiXCR clone calling, and kept in-frame beta chains. Every CDR3 protein is listed once, alongside the most common genes and DNA of its rows. The V and J calls reflect TCRdb's pipeline rather than the authors' work. The sample table holds around 480,000 distinct CDR3 sequences, of which 25% were seen once. The top ten hold approximately 0.76% of the sample.

Libraries of naive CD8 T cells were built from approximately 20,000 to 1,000,000 sorted cells, with 10%, 30% or 50% of the purified RNA used. On a BD FACSAria II, naive CD8 T cells were FACS-sorted as CD8+CD4-CCR7+CD45RA+ and collected into RLT Plus buffer. Nine to eleven TCR copies' worth of Jurkat RNA were spiked into about 20,000-1,000,000 naive CD8 T cell samples to test detection sensitivity. CD8 T cells were enriched using RosetteSep CD8+ T Cell Enrichment Cocktail and Ficoll-Paque, and the enriched cells then underwent ACK red cell lysis. The receptor's source is a human donor in good health. Some libraries in this study had Jurkat cell RNA spiked in. What was sequenced was naive CD8+ T cells from blood, with Jurkat cell RNA spiked in. The cell subset or site label of this sample denotes: FACS-sorted CD8+CD4-CCR7+CD45RA+ naive T cells.

CDR3 loop: CASWTGTVEKLFF. The bases are TGTGCCAGTTGGACAGGAACGGTTGAAAAACTGTTTTTT. The chain is made from TRBV19 and TRBJ1-4, with 7 bases in between that match TRBD1. From a lookup of the germline V gene (reference sequence), CDR1 and CDR2 are LNHDA and SQIVND. From V the trimming removes 8 bases and from J it removes 7 bases, while the gene matches leave 7 bases of the junction unaccounted for. The CDR3 has 13 amino acids, counting the end cysteine and phenylalanine. Only CDR3 DNA is held: 39 bases, read in frame from base 1.